This T cell receptor (beta chain) was captured in a study of early T cells in non-severe SARS-CoV-2 infection. TCRdb called the 5' RACE reads again in MiXCR, with one record for every CDR3 protein. The sample carries 75,000 to 100,000 distinct CDR3 sequences, around 14% recorded once. The CDR3 contains 14 residues. Trimming stripped 4 bases from V and 5 bases from J, with 15 bases between. Germline lookup yields CDR1 SGDLS and CDR2 YYNGEE. There are many counts of this clonotype. The chain joins TRBV9 to TRBJ2-5; D is unclear. The sample taken for sequencing was whole blood. This clonotype was sampled from an adult who was a healthcare worker with PCR-confirmed SARS-CoV-2 infection or an uninfected control (not recorded which). DNA for the CDR3: TGTGCCAGCAGCCCGAGCCCCCTTAAGGAGACCCAGTACTTC. Its translation is CASSPSPLKETQYF. Full variable domain (rest looked up from reference TRBV9 and TRBJ2-5): DSGVTQTPKHLITATGQRVTLRCSPRSGDLSVYWYQQSLDQGLQFLIQYYNGEERAKGNILERFSAQQFPDLHSELNLSSLELGDSALYFCASSPSPLKETQYFGPGTRLLVL.